Each of the 3 T cell receptor beta chains below was sequenced from the same sample in a study of identical twins. TCRdb fed the 5' RACE reads into MiXCR, producing one record per CDR3 protein. There are under 350,000 distinct CDR3 sequences in the sample; roughly 10% occur only once, and 5.5% to 9% lies in the top ten. These data also formed part of another study, on yellow fever vaccine responses in identical twins.

The sample was CD8+ T cells sorted from blood. These receptors were obtained from a woman aged 18-29 years in good health.

This chain uses TRBV9 with TRBJ1-1; no clear D gene. Trimming removed 0 bases at V and 0 bases at J, with 6 bases between. The CDR3 sequence is 14 residues long. CDR1 SGDLS and CDR2 YYNGEE come from the germline V gene. The CDR3 DNA reads as TGTGCCAGCAGCGTAGACAGAGTGAACACTGAAGCTTTCTTT. It encodes CASSVDRVNTEAFF.

This clonotype was seen many times. The gene calls are TRBV12-3 or TRBV12-4 and TRBJ2-1; 16 nucleotides line up with TRBD2. The CDR3 is 16 amino acids. V lost 5 bases, J lost 8 bases, and 6 bases stayed unmatched. In DNA, the CDR3 is TGTGCCAGCAGTACCGGGACTAGCGGGAGGGCCCATGAGCAGTTCTTC. It is translated as CASSTGTSGRAHEQFF.

This clonotype has just one count. The chain recombines TRBV20-1 with TRBJ2-1; 14 positions match TRBD2. Germline CDR1 reads DFQATT; CDR2 reads SNEGSKA (reference sequence). The length of the CDR3 is 16 residues. V shed 1 base, J shed 6 bases, and the junction held 5 bases outside the gene matches. The CDR3 spells CSARGLAGGPGNEQFF. As DNA, the CDR3 is TGCAGTGCTAGAGGACTAGCGGGAGGGCCAGGCAATGAGCAGTTCTTC.